The 20 T cell receptor beta chains below were found in one sample sequenced in a study of CD8 T cells in Susac syndrome. RNA, at about 0.45 to 1 ug, was reverse transcribed with random hexamers. A single record per CDR3 protein comes from TCRdb applying MiXCR to the immunoSEQ multiplex PCR reads. Of 84,000 or so distinct CDR3 sequences listed, nearly 95% are singletons. The sample was CD8+ T cells from PBMCs. These receptors were collected from a human donor with Susac syndrome.

The CDR3 bases are TGTGCCAGCAGTTTTCTCGGCACAGATACGCAGTATTTT. It is translated as CASSFLGTDTQYF. The chain recombines TRBV27 with TRBJ2-3; D gene uncertain. Germline loops: CDR1 MNHEY, CDR2 SMNVEV (reference sequence). V lost 3 bases to trimming and J lost 1 base, with 5 bases between them. The CDR3 is 13 residues long.

The chain couples TRBV11-2 to TRBJ2-1; D is unclear. The CDR3 is 13 amino acids. Trimming removed 2 bases at V and 8 bases at J, with 10 bases between. Germline V gene lookup returns CDR1 SGHAT and CDR2 FQNNGV. Here the CDR3 reads CASSLPPRDEQFF. The CDR3 DNA reads TGTGCCAGCAGCTTACCGCCACGGGATGAGCAGTTCTTC.

The rearrangement joins TRBV20-1 to TRBJ2-7; 7 nucleotides agree with TRBD2. The V segment lost 4 bases and the J segment 0 bases; nucleotides outside the gene matches: 9. Germline V CDR1 and CDR2: DFQATT, SNEGSKA (reference sequence). The CDR3 runs 15 residues. CDR3 sequence reads: CSATSVLADSYEQYF. DNA for the CDR3: TGCAGTGCTACCTCGGTTCTAGCGGACTCCTACGAGCAGTACTTC.

The V call is TRBV27, the J call TRBJ2-4; D might be TRBD2 (5 bases). The CDR3 length is 16 residues. V lost 3 bases to trimming and J lost 0 bases, with 12 bases between them. Per germline, CDR1 MNHEY and CDR2 SMNVEV (reference sequence). The CDR3: CASSFTPGRAKNIQYF. CDR3 in DNA: TGTGCCAGCAGTTTTACCCCGGGGAGAGCCAAAAACATTCAGTACTTC.

The chain links TRBV7-9 to TRBJ2-7; D gene uncertain. The CDR3 length is 13 residues. Germline assignment: CDR1 SEHNR and CDR2 FQNEAQ (reference sequence). V shed 5 bases and J shed 2 bases, with 10 bases lying between them. In nucleotides, the CDR3 is TGTGCCAGCAGCACCGATGGGGCCTACGAGCAGTACTTC. Translated, it gives CASSTDGAYEQYF.

J is TRBJ2-3 and V is TRBV3-1, with D maybe TRBD2 (6 bases). Trimming took 0 bases from V and 0 from J, leaving 13 bases between them. The CDR3 sequence is 17 residues long. CDR1 and CDR2 (germline): LGHDT, YNNKEL (reference sequence). The CDR3 protein is CASSQDWRDGSTDTQYF. DNA for the CDR3: TGTGCCAGCAGCCAAGATTGGAGGGACGGGAGCACAGATACGCAGTATTTT.

The chain uses TRBV20-1 and TRBJ2-7; 11 positions match TRBD2. Germline V CDR1 and CDR2: DFQATT, SNEGSKA (reference sequence). Unmatched junction bases numbered 6, after V lost 8 bases and J lost 3 bases. The CDR3 extends over 13 amino acids. The CDR3: CSRTSGLVYEQYF. CDR3 DNA sequence: TGCAGTCGGACTAGCGGGCTAGTCTACGAGCAGTACTTC.

This chain uses TRBV20-1 with TRBJ2-1; 8 bases line up with TRBD2. The CDR3 contains 16 residues. Trimming took 2 bases from V and 5 from J; bases not matched to a gene: 11. Germline CDR1 and CDR2: DFQATT and SNEGSKA (reference sequence). The CDR3 sequence: CSARSALAVQDNEQFF. The CDR3 nucleotides read TGCAGTGCTAGATCCGCACTAGCGGTACAAGACAATGAGCAGTTCTTC.

This clonotype turned up a few times. This rearrangement joins TRBV11-3 to TRBJ2-7; no definite D call. Germline lookup yields CDR1 SGHNT and CDR2 YENEEA. The V gene lost 3 bases and the J gene lost 3 bases, with 15 bases spanning the gap. The CDR3 consists of 15 residues. The CDR3: CASSLPRRPIYEQYF. The CDR3 bases are TGTGCCAGCAGCTTGCCCAGGAGACCCATCTACGAGCAGTACTTC.

This clonotype showed up just once. The chain employs TRBV28 and TRBJ1-1; TRBD1 agrees at 7 bases. With V trimmed by 8 bases and J by 0 bases, 12 bases remained unmatched. Germline CDR1 reads MDHEN; CDR2 reads SYDVKM. The length of the CDR3 is 16 residues. The DNA of the CDR3 is TGTGCCAGCGGGATCGACAGGGACAGAATGAACACTGAAGCTTTCTTT. It yields the protein CASGIDRDRMNTEAFF.

The genes are TRBV28 and TRBJ2-3; D is perhaps TRBD2 (5 bases). CDR3 length equals 14 residues. Trimming took off 1 base at V and 2 bases at J, with 7 bases between the two ends. The germline V gene encodes CDR1 MDHEN and CDR2 SYDVKM. CDR3 region: CASSLSGDTDTQYF. In nucleotides, the CDR3 is TGTGCCAGCAGTTTATCCGGGGACACAGATACGCAGTATTTT.

The chain is built from TRBV7-2 and TRBJ1-1; D may be TRBD1 (6 bases). The CDR3 is made up of 16 amino acids. The V gene's germline CDR1 is SGHTA and CDR2 FQGNSA. Trimming removed 3 bases from V and 1 base from J, with 15 bases in between. The CDR3 region is CASSFLFLGGNTEAFF. The CDR3 DNA follows: TGTGCCAGCAGCTTCCTCTTTTTAGGGGGGAACACTGAAGCTTTCTTT.

This chain links TRBV7-2 with TRBJ2-5; no clear D gene. Germline CDR1 is SGHTA and CDR2 is FQGNSA. There are 14 residues in the CDR3. The V end was cut by 1 base, the J end by 5 bases, with 11 bases between. CDR3 loop: CASSLVGGVETQYF. In DNA, the CDR3 is TGTGCCAGCAGCTTAGTTGGCGGCGTGGAGACCCAGTACTTC.

This chain uses TRBV28 with TRBJ2-5; 11 nucleotides match TRBD2. V shed 8 bases, J shed 4 bases, and the junction held 9 bases outside the gene matches. Germline CDR1 is MDHEN and CDR2 is SYDVKM. The CDR3 spans 15 residues. DNA for the CDR3: TGTGCCAGCTCAACCGAGGGACTAGCGGTAGAGACCCAGTACTTC. This gives the protein CASSTEGLAVETQYF.

This sequence joins TRBV3-1 and TRBJ2-7, with TRBD2 as a possible D gene (5 bases). The germline CDR1 and CDR2 sequences are LGHDT and YNNKEL (reference sequence). V was trimmed by 1 base and J by 1 base, leaving 8 bases between them. The CDR3 length is 14 residues. The CDR3 DNA reads as TGTGCCAGCAGCCAAGTTTCGGGGTCCTACGAGCAGTACTTC. Translation: CASSQVSGSYEQYF.

J is TRBJ2-2 and V is TRBV29-1; D unresolved. The CDR3 is 14 residues long. V was clipped by 0 bases and J by 4 bases, with 9 bases between them. CDR1 SQVTM and CDR2 ANQGSEA come from the germline V gene. CDR3: CSVEDPRGTGELFF. The CDR3 DNA sequence: TGCAGCGTTGAAGATCCGCGCGGCACCGGGGAGCTGTTTTTT.

This clonotype was observed a single time. The V call is TRBV12-3 or TRBV12-4, the J call TRBJ1-1; D is unresolved. V gave up 7 bases and J gave up 1 base, with 10 bases separating them. This CDR3 spans 13 amino acids. The CDR3 bases are TGTGCCAGCACCCACGGACGGAACACTGAAGCTTTCTTT. It specifies CASTHGRNTEAFF.

V is TRBV15 and J is TRBJ2-7, with 9 positions matching TRBD2. Germline V gene data show CDR1 as LNHNV and CDR2 as YYDKDF (reference sequence). The V and J ends lost 4 bases and 0 bases, in that order; junction bases with no gene match: 7. The CDR3 extends over 16 amino acids. Here the CDR3 reads CATSIGTSGLSYEQYF. The DNA for the CDR3 is TGTGCCACCAGCATCGGAACTAGCGGGCTCTCCTACGAGCAGTACTTC.

The chain uses TRBV27 and TRBJ2-7, with D hard to call. CDR1 MNHEY and CDR2 SMNVEV come from the germline V gene (reference sequence). The V and J ends lost 4 bases and 6 bases respectively, with 19 bases between them. CDR3 size: 15 residues. The CDR3 protein is CASSYQAGPRSEQYF. The CDR3 DNA reads TGTGCCAGCAGTTATCAGGCAGGACCCCGATCCGAGCAGTACTTC.

The chain carries TRBV15 and TRBJ2-7, with D possibly being TRBD1 or TRBD2 (5 bases each). Germline values: CDR1 LNHNV, CDR2 YYDKDF (reference sequence). The CDR3 is 14 residues long. V was cut by 1 base and J by 2 bases, with 9 bases left in between. CDR3 region: CATSRGGTTYEQYF. The CDR3 DNA is TGTGCCACCAGCAGAGGGGGGACCACCTACGAGCAGTACTTC.